Following are 17 T cell receptor beta chains from one sample sequenced in a study of blood T cells in healthy people across ages. A second roughly 7 to 12 cycle PCR used barcoded and J-beta primers. TCRdb passed the 5' RACE reads through MiXCR, listing each CDR3 protein once. The sample consists of hundreds of thousands of distinct CDR3 sequences, about 34% of them appearing once. Sequenced: blood. Receptor source: a man aged 18 to 30 in good health.

The chain has TRBV10-3 and TRBJ1-2, with unresolved D. V shed 0 bases and J shed 2 bases, with 10 bases lying between them. Germline V gives CDR1 ENHRY, CDR2 SYGVKD. The CDR3 is 15 residues long. The CDR3 loop reads CAISESGGYNYGYTF. As DNA, the CDR3 is TGTGCCATCAGTGAGTCAGGAGGGTACAACTATGGCTACACCTTC.

This clonotype was recorded at least ten times. The chain has TRBV7-2 and TRBJ2-1; D not resolved. This CDR3 is 12 amino acids long. Trimming removed 4 bases at V and 8 bases at J, with 9 bases between. The germline V gene has CDR1 SGHTA and CDR2 FQGNSA. The CDR3 DNA sequence: TGTGCCAGCAGCTCGATTTTCGATGAGCAGTTCTTC. It encodes CASSSIFDEQFF.

The sample holds one count of this clonotype. The CDR3 ends on some other residue instead of the conserved phenylalanine or tryptophan, so this is likely a read error. The V gene is TRBV7-2, the J gene TRBJ2-1; no clear D gene. Trimming shortened V by 5 bases and J by 4 bases, and 6 bases separated the two germline ends. This CDR3 is built from 12 residues. CDR1 SGHTA and CDR2 FQGNSA come from the germline V gene. The CDR3 reads CASSPGYNEQFL. As DNA, the CDR3 is TGTGCCAGCAGCCCTGGATACAATGAGCAGTTCCTC.

The V and J genes are TRBV2 and TRBJ2-5; a possible D gene is TRBD2 (5 bases). CDR3 length: 15 residues. The V and J ends lost 9 bases and 4 bases respectively, with 21 bases between them. CDR1 and CDR2 (germline): SNHLY, FYNNEI. This CDR3 reads CASRMTQIGGETQYF. The CDR3 DNA follows: TGTGCCAGTCGGATGACCCAAATTGGAGGAGAGACCCAGTACTTC.

The rearrangement links TRBV7-2 to TRBJ1-1; D gene unclear. Trimming took 4 bases from V and 10 from J, leaving 19 bases between them. The CDR3 length is 14 residues. Germline CDR1 SGHTA, CDR2 FQGNSA. CDR3 coding DNA: TGTGCCAGCAGCTCCACGCCTAGGTCGGGTGGAGCTTTCTTT. This gives the protein CASSSTPRSGGAFF.

This clonotype was seen more than once but under ten times. This chain joins TRBV20-1 and TRBJ1-5, with D perhaps matching TRBD1 (5 bases). The germline CDR1 and CDR2 sequences are DFQATT and SNEGSKA (reference sequence). The CDR3 consists of 17 residues. The V gene lost 0 bases and the J gene lost 2 bases, with 17 bases spanning the gap. The DNA of the CDR3 is TGCAGTGCTAGAGATGTTGACAGACGTGGTGGCAATCAGCCCCAGCATTTT. Its protein product is CSARDVDRRGGNQPQHF.

This clonotype was counted many times. J is TRBJ1-1 and V is TRBV29-1; 12 bases are a match to TRBD1. Germline CDR1 is SQVTM and CDR2 is ANQGSEA. The V gene end was trimmed by 8 bases and the J gene end by 6 bases; junction bases not matched to a gene: 7. CDR3 length: 13 residues. Here the CDR3 reads CSSPGQGAAEAFF. The CDR3 coding sequence is TGCAGCTCACCGGGACAGGGGGCGGCTGAAGCTTTCTTT.

This chain joins TRBV20-1 and TRBJ2-7; 8 bases match TRBD1. The end of the DNA is better explained by TRBJ2-4, so the J call may be wrong. The germline CDR1 and CDR2 sequences are DFQATT and SNEGSKA (reference sequence). There are 18 residues in the CDR3. The CDR3 bases are TGCAGTGCTAGAGATTATGAGGGGACAGGCCTAGTCAAAAACATTCAGTACTTC. This gives the protein CSARDYEGTGLVKNIQYF.

In its sample, this clonotype was seen a few times. V gene TRBV7-9 combines with J gene TRBJ2-6; D is perhaps TRBD1 (6 bases). V lost 3 bases and J 1 base, leaving 10 bases between the germline ends. This CDR3 is built from 16 residues. The germline V gene encodes CDR1 SEHNR and CDR2 FQNEAQ (reference sequence). This chain's CDR3 is CASSLATGSGANVLTF. The CDR3 bases are TGTGCCAGCAGCTTGGCCACAGGGTCTGGGGCCAACGTCCTGACTTTC.

This clonotype was picked up many times. The rearrangement uses TRBV12-3 or TRBV12-4 and TRBJ1-1; D call uncertain. This CDR3 spans 14 amino acids. V lost 2 bases to trimming and J lost 2 bases, with 9 bases between them. The CDR3 region is CASSLSPVNTEAFF. The CDR3 DNA is TGTGCCAGCAGTTTATCCCCGGTTAACACTGAAGCTTTCTTT.

In nucleotides, the CDR3 is TGCGCCAGCAGCCAAAACTTAGCGGGGGGGTCTCCTACTAATGAGCAGTTCTTC. Translated: CASSQNLAGGSPTNEQFF. The chain carries TRBV4-1 and TRBJ2-1; 11 nucleotides agree with TRBD2. Germline loops: CDR1 MGHRA, CDR2 YSYEKL. This CDR3 comprises 18 residues. V shed 2 bases, J shed 7 bases, and the junction held 13 bases outside the gene matches.

This clonotype was detected only a few times. The chain links TRBV7-9 to TRBJ2-1; perhaps TRBD2 as D (5 bases). Germline loops: CDR1 SEHNR, CDR2 FQNEAQ (reference sequence). This CDR3 has 14 amino acids. V gave up 5 bases and J gave up 3 bases, with 11 bases separating them. In DNA, the CDR3 is TGTGCCAGCAGCCTAGAGGGTATCTACAATGAGCAGTTCTTC. Translating it yields CASSLEGIYNEQFF.

This clonotype was recorded many times. The chain links TRBV6-6 to TRBJ2-5; perhaps TRBD1 as D (6 bases). The germline CDR1 and CDR2 sequences are MNHNY and SVGAGI (reference sequence). CDR3 size: 15 residues. V lost 2 bases and J 3 bases, leaving 13 bases between the germline ends. The CDR3 sequence is CASSYARQVEETQYF. The DNA for the CDR3 is TGTGCCAGCAGTTACGCCCGACAGGTAGAAGAGACCCAGTACTTC.

The J gene is TRBJ2-7, the V gene TRBV7-9; 8 nucleotides agree with TRBD1. The germline CDR1 and CDR2 sequences are SEHNR and FQNEAQ (reference sequence). The V and J ends lost 1 base and 3 bases, in that order; junction bases with no gene match: 5. The CDR3 sequence is 15 residues long. Here the CDR3 DNA reads TGTGCCAGCAGCTTAGAGGACAGGGCCTTCTACGAGCAGTACTTC. It encodes CASSLEDRAFYEQYF.

Written as DNA, the CDR3 is TGTGCCAGCAGTGAGATGAGACAGGGTCGGACCGGGGAGCTGTTTTTT. Translated: CASSEMRQGRTGELFF. The V call is TRBV6-2 or TRBV6-3, the J call TRBJ2-2; 7 nucleotides line up with TRBD1. J lost 5 bases, V lost 5 bases, and 11 bases had no gene match. CDR1 is MNHEY and CDR2 is SVGEGT in the germline V gene. The CDR3 has 16 residues.

There are a few counts of this clonotype. The V gene is TRBV5-1, the J gene TRBJ1-2; TRBD1 matches at 9 bases. After removal of 4 bases from V and 3 bases from J, the junction contained 7 bases not matched to a gene. Germline CDR1 SGHRS, CDR2 YFSETQ. This CDR3 comprises 15 residues. The CDR3 coding sequence is TGCGCCAGCAGCATTCGGACAGGGGTGGACTATGGCTACACCTTC. Translating it yields CASSIRTGVDYGYTF.

The chain links TRBV20-1 to TRBJ2-3; TRBD2 matches at 10 bases. In germline, CDR1 is DFQATT, CDR2 SNEGSKA (reference sequence). J lost 4 bases, V lost 7 bases, and 8 bases had no gene match. The CDR3 has 14 residues. The CDR3 region is CSGQRGGIPDTQYF. The CDR3 DNA sequence: TGCAGTGGGCAGCGGGGGGGCATTCCAGATACGCAGTATTTT.